These 12 T cell receptor beta chains were sequenced from one sample in a study of radiotherapy plus CTLA-4 blockade in lung cancer. Generated by immunoSEQ multiplex PCR, the TCRdb table keeps only in-frame clones and is missing some. The sample lists about 73,000 clones, around 87% occurring once. The material was peripheral blood, obtained from a patient treated with radiotherapy plus ipilimumab. Every receptor here comes from a human donor with non-small cell lung cancer that progressed on radiotherapy plus ipilimumab.

DNA for the CDR3: TGTGCCAGCAGCTTAGTTTTAGCCAAAAACATTCAGTACTTC. Residues: CASSLVLAKNIQYF. The chain uses TRBV7-8 and TRBJ2-4; D remains ambiguous. This CDR3 comprises 14 residues. Germline loops: CDR1 SGHVS, CDR2 FQNEAQ. V gave up 1 base and J gave up 0 bases, with 4 bases separating them.

The V and J genes are TRBV10-2 and TRBJ1-2; no clear D gene. The CDR3 loop spans 14 amino acids. CDR1 and CDR2 (germline): WSHSY, SAAADI. V dropped 0 bases and J dropped 3 bases, with 8 bases sitting between them. The CDR3 loop reads CASSESVEYYGYTF. The CDR3, as DNA: TGCGCCAGCAGTGAGTCGGTAGAGTACTATGGCTACACCTTC.

The chain couples TRBV12-5 to TRBJ2-1; TRBD2 matches 13 bases. The CDR3 is made up of 14 amino acids. V was clipped by 6 bases and J by 12 bases; unmatched bases: 8. The germline CDR1 and CDR2 sequences are LGHNT and FRNRAP. CDR3 in amino acids: CASGRGLAGEGQFF. DNA of the CDR3: TGTGCTAGTGGCCGAGGACTAGCGGGAGAGGGGCAGTTCTTC.

The genes are TRBV13 and TRBJ2-7; a possible D gene is TRBD2 (6 bases). The CDR3 is made up of 14 amino acids. Trimming took 5 bases from V and 0 from J, leaving 11 bases between them. Germline values: CDR1 PRHDT, CDR2 FYEKMQ (reference sequence). CDR3: CASSNSGGSYEQYF. CDR3 sequence (DNA): TGTGCCAGCAGCAATAGCGGAGGCTCCTACGAGCAGTACTTC.

The V and J genes are TRBV5-1 and TRBJ2-6, with a weak D call TRBD1 (6 bases). The V end lost 4 bases, the J end lost 0 bases, and 17 bases lay between the germline ends. The CDR3 contains 18 residues. From germline, CDR1 is SGHRS and CDR2 YFSETQ. The DNA of the CDR3 is TGCGCCAGCAGCCCAATCCCGGGACAAATCTCTGGGGCCAACGTCCTGACTTTC. Translated, it gives CASSPIPGQISGANVLTF.

The rearrangement links TRBV20-1 to TRBJ2-1, with TRBD2 as a possible D gene (6 bases). There are 11 residues in the CDR3. Trimming took 6 bases from V and 10 from J, leaving 13 bases between them. Germline assignment: CDR1 DFQATT and CDR2 SNEGSKA (reference sequence). Here the CDR3 DNA reads TGCAGTGCGGAAACTAGCTTGGAGCAGTTCTTC. Its protein is CSAETSLEQFF.

The J gene is TRBJ2-7, the V gene TRBV28; D possibly corresponds to TRBD1 (7 bases). The CDR3 covers 17 residues. Trimming took off 6 bases at V and 1 base at J, with 22 bases between the two ends. Germline V gene sequence: CDR1 MDHEN, CDR2 SYDVKM. The CDR3 DNA sequence: TGTGCCAGCAGCGTGGCTACAGGGGAGGAAGTTTCCTACGAGCAGTACTTC. It encodes CASSVATGEEVSYEQYF. Looking up the rest from reference TRBV28 and TRBJ2-7 gives the full variable domain: DVKVTQSSRYLVKRTGEKVFLECVQDMDHENMFWYRQDPGLGLRLIYFSYDVKMKEKGDIPEGYSVSREKKERFSLILESASTNQTSMYLCASSVATGEEVSYEQYFGPGTRLTVT.

This clone was counted a single time. The V and J genes are TRBV5-1 and TRBJ2-5; D is perhaps TRBD1 (6 bases). The end of the DNA aligns better with TRBJ2-7, so the J call may be wrong. The CDR3 loop spans 14 amino acids. In germline, CDR1 is SGHRS, CDR2 YFSETQ. The CDR3 DNA sequence: TGCGCCAGCAGCTTTGGCGGGCAGGGGAGCGAGCAGTACTTC. It is translated as CASSFGGQGSEQYF.

V gene TRBV2 combines with J gene TRBJ2-1; the match to TRBD2 covers 8 bases. Germline V gives CDR1 SNHLY, CDR2 FYNNEI. J lost 4 bases, V lost 1 base, and 3 bases had no gene match. This CDR3 contains 15 residues. CDR3 bases: TGTGCCAGCAGTGAAGACCGGGGGGGGTACAATGAGCAGTTCTTC. Its translation is CASSEDRGGYNEQFF.

This clone was found once. This sequence joins TRBV19 and TRBJ2-1, with D possibly called TRBD1 or TRBD2 (5 bases each). V was shortened by 5 bases and J by 15 bases, with 26 bases between the two germline ends. Looked up from germline, CDR1 is LNHDA and CDR2 is SQIVND (reference sequence). The CDR3 has 15 amino acids. The CDR3 here is CASSPAGAKTDLRFF. The CDR3 nucleotides are TGTGCCAGTAGTCCAGCCGGGGCTAAGACAGACCTGCGGTTCTTC.

The rearrangement uses TRBV2 and TRBJ2-7; D possibly corresponds to TRBD1 (6 bases). Germline values: CDR1 SNHLY, CDR2 FYNNEI. Trimming shortened V by 5 bases and J by 1 base, and 15 bases separated the two germline ends. This CDR3 region has 15 residues. The CDR3, as DNA: TGTGCCAGCAGTCACCTGACAGGAATATCCTACGAGCAGTACGTC. Translated, it gives CASSHLTGISYEQYV.

The J gene is TRBJ2-1, the V gene TRBV7-6; 7 bases are shared with TRBD2. CDR3 length: 14 residues. Looked up from germline, CDR1 is SGHVS and CDR2 is FNYEAQ. V was pared by 1 base and J by 5 bases, with 2 bases of the junction left unmatched. CDR3 protein: CASSLEGGHNEQFF. CDR3 nucleotide sequence: TGTGCCAGCAGCTTAGAGGGAGGGCACAATGAGCAGTTCTTC.